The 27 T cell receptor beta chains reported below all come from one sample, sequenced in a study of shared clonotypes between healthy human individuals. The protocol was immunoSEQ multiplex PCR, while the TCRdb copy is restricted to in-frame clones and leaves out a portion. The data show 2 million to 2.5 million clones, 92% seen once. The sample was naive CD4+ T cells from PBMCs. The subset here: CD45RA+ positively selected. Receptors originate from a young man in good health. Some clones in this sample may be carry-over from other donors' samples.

Here the CDR3 DNA reads TGTGCCAGCAGCCCCCGGCTCTACAATGAGCAGTTCTTC. Translated, it gives CASSPRLYNEQFF. This chain joins TRBV9 and TRBJ2-1; no reliable D call. The CDR3 totals 13 residues. Germline V gene data show CDR1 as SGDLS and CDR2 as YYNGEE. The V gene lost 4 bases and the J gene lost 3 bases, with 8 bases spanning the gap.

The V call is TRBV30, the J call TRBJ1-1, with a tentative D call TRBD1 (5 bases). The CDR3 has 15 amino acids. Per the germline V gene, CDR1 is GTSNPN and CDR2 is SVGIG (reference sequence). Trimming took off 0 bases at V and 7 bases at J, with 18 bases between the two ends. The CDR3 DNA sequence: TGTGCCTGGAGTGTGGAGGGCGGGGGTACAGGTGAAGCTTTCTTT. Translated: CAWSVEGGGTGEAFF.

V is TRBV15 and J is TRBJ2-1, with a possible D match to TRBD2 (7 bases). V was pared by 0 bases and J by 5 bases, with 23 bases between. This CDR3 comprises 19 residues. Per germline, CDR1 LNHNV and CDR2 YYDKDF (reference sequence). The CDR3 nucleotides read TGTGCCACCAGCAGAGAGTGGGGGCTCGGGCTAGCGGAGAACAATGAGCAGTTCTTC. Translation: CATSREWGLGLAENNEQFF.

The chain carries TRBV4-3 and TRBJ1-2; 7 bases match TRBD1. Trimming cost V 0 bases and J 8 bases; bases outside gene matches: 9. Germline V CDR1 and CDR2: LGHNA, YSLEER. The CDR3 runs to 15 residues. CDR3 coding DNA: TGCGCCAGCAGCCAAGAACGGGGCAGGGGGAACGGCTACACCTTC. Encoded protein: CASSQERGRGNGYTF.

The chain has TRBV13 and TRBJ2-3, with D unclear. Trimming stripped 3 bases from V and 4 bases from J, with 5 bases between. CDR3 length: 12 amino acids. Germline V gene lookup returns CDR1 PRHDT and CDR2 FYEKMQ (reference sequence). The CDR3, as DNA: TGTGCCAGCAGCTTTGAGGCAGATACGCAGTATTTT. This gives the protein CASSFEADTQYF.

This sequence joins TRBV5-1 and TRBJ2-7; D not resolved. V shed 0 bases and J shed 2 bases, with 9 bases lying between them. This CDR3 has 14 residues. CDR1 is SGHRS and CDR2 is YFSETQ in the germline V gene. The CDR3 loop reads CASSLALGTYEQYF. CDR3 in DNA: TGCGCCAGCAGCTTGGCGCTAGGCACCTACGAGCAGTACTTC.

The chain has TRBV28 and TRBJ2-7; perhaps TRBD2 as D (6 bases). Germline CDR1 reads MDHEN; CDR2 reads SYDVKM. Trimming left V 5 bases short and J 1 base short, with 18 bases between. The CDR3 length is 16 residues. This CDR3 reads CASSLGGAKLSYEQYF. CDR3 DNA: TGTGCCAGCAGTCTGGGGGGAGCGAAACTATCCTACGAGCAGTACTTC.

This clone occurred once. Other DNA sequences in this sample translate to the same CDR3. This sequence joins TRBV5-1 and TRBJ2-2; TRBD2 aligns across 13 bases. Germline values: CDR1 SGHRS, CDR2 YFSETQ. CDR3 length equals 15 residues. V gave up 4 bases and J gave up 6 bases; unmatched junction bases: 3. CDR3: CASSRLAGGPGELFF. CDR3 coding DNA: TGCGCCAGCAGCAGACTAGCGGGGGGACCCGGGGAGCTGTTTTTT.

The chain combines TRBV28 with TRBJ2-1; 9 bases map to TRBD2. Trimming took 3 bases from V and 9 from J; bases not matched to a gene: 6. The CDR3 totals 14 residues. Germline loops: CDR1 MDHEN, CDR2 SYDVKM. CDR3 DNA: TGTGCCAGCAGTTTGTGGCGCGGGAGGGGTGAGCAGTTCTTC. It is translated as CASSLWRGRGEQFF.

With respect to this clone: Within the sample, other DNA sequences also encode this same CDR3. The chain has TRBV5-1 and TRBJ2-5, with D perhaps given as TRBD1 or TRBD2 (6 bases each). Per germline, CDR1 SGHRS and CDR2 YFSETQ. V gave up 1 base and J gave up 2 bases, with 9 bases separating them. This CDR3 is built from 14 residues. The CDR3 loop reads CASSLRRGQETQYF. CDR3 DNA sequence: TGCGCCAGCAGCTTGAGGAGGGGGCAAGAGACCCAGTACTTC.

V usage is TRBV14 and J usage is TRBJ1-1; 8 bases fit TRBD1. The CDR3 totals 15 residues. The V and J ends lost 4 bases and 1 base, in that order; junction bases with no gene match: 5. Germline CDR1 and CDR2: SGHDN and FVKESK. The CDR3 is CASSPDRGWNTEAFF. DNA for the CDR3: TGTGCCAGCAGCCCAGACAGGGGTTGGAACACTGAAGCTTTCTTT.

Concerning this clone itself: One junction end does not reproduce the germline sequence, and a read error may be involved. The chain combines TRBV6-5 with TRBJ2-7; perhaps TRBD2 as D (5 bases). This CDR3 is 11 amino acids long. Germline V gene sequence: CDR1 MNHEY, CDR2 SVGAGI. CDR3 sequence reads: CASMNLWERYF. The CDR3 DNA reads TGTGCCAGCATGAATCTGTGGGAGCGGTACTTC.

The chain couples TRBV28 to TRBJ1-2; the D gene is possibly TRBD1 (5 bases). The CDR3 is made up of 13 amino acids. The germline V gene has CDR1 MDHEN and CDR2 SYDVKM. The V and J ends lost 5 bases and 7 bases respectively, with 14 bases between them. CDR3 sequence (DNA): TGTGCCAGCAGTATCCAGGGCTTTAGTGGCTACACCTTC. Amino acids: CASSIQGFSGYTF.

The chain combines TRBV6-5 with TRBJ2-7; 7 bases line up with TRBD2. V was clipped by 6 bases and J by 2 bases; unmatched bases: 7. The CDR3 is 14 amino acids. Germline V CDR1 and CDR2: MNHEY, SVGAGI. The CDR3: CASSRSGAPYEQYF. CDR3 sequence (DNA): TGTGCCAGCAGCCGCAGCGGGGCCCCCTACGAGCAGTACTTC.

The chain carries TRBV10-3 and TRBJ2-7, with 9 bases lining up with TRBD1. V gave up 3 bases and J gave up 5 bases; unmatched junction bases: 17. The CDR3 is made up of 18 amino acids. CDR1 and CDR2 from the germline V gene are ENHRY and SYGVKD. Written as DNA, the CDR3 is TGTGCCATCAGTGACCGGGGTGGGTTGGCGGGACAGGGTGACGAGCAGTACTTC. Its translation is CAISDRGGLAGQGDEQYF.

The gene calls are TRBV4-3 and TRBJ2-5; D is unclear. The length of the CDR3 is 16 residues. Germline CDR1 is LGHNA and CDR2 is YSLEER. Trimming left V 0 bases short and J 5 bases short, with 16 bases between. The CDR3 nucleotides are TGCGCCAGCAGCCAAGACCACTTGGGCCCTGCGGAGACCCAGTACTTC. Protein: CASSQDHLGPAETQYF.

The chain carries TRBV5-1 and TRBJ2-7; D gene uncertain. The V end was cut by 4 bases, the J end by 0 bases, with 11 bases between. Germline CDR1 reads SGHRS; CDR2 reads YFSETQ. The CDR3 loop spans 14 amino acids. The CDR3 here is CASSLGWGSYEQYF. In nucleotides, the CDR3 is TGCGCCAGCAGCCTAGGGTGGGGCTCCTACGAGCAGTACTTC.

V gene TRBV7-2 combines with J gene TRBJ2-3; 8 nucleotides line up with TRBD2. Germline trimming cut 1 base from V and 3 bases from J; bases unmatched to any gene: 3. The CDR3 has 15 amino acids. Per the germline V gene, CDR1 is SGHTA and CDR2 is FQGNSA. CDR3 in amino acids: CASSLVAGGTDTQYF. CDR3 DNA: TGTGCCAGCAGCTTAGTGGCGGGAGGAACAGATACGCAGTATTTT.

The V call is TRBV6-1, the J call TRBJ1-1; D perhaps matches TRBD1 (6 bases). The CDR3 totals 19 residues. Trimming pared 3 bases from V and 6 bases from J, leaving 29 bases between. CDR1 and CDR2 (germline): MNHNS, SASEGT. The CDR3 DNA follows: TGTGCCAGCAGTGACTACTCATCCCCCTCAGGGGACGGCGAAGCTGAAGCTTTCTTT. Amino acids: CASSDYSSPSGDGEAEAFF.

In nucleotides, the CDR3 is TGTGCCAGCAGCCAGGGAGGTGGAGATACGCAGTATTTT. This codes for CASSQGGGDTQYF. The J gene is TRBJ2-3, the V gene TRBV7-9; D possibly corresponds to TRBD2 (6 bases). This CDR3 region has 13 residues. The germline V gene encodes CDR1 SEHNR and CDR2 FQNEAQ (reference sequence). V lost 5 bases and J lost 5, with 11 bases in between.

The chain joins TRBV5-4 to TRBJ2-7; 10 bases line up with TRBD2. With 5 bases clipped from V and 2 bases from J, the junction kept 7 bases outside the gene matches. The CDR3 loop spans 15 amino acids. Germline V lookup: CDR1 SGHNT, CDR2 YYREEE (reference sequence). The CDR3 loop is CASSSGLAATYEQYF. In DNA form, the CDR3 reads TGTGCCAGCAGTTCAGGACTAGCGGCTACCTACGAGCAGTACTTC.

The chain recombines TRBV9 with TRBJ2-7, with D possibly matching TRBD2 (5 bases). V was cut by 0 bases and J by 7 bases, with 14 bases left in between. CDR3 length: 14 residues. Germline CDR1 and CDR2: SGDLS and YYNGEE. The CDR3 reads CASSVATRSGEQYF. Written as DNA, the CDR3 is TGTGCCAGCAGCGTAGCTACCAGGAGCGGTGAGCAGTACTTC.

CDR3 sequence (DNA): TGTGCCTATCGCTCGGGGTACCTAGGGGCGACTAATGAAAAACTGTTTTTT. Residues: CAYRSGYLGATNEKLFF. V gene TRBV30 combines with J gene TRBJ1-4; weak D call: TRBD1 (5 bases). In germline, CDR1 is GTSNPN, CDR2 SVGIG (reference sequence). The CDR3 length is 17 residues. V dropped 7 bases and J dropped 2 bases, with 23 bases sitting between them.

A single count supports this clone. The CDR3: CASRLAAGNTIYF. The DNA for the CDR3 is TGTGCCAGTAGACTGGCAGCTGGAAACACCATATATTTT. This chain uses TRBV19 with TRBJ1-3; D is unclear. The germline V gene has CDR1 LNHDA and CDR2 SQIVND (reference sequence). Trimming stripped 6 bases from V and 2 bases from J, with 8 bases between. This CDR3 region has 13 residues.

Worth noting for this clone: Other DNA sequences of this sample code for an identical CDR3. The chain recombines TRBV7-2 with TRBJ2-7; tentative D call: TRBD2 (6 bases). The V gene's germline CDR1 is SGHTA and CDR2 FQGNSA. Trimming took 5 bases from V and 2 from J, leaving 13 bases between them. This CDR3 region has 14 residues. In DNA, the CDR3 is TGTGCCAGCAGCCCCCGGGGAGGAACCTACGAGCAGTACTTC. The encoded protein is CASSPRGGTYEQYF.

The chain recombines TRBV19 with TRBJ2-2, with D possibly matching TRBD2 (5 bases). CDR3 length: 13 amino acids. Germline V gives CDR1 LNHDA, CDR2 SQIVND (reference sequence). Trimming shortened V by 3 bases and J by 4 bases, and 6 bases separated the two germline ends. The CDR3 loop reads CASSIEGTGELFF. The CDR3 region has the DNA TGTGCCAGTAGTATTGAGGGCACCGGGGAGCTGTTTTTT.

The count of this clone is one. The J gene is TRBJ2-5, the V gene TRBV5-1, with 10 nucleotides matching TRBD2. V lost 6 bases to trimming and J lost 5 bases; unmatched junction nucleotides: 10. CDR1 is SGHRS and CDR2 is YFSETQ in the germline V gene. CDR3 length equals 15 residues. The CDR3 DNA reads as TGCGCCAGCACCCTAGCGGGAGTACGAGGGGAGACCCAGTACTTC. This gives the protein CASTLAGVRGETQYF.